This T cell receptor (beta chain) is from a study of T cell changes during pregnancy in multiple sclerosis (dated by TCRdb to between 2018 and 2021). For the study in its entirety: The study looked at changes in the T cell repertoire across pregnancy in women with multiple sclerosis.

The library was built by means of the immunoSEQ multiplex PCR assay. TCRdb's version of the immuneACCESS table is confined to in-frame rearrangements and falls short of the full clone set. An unresolved V gene accounts for under half of the shortfall where checked; the remainder is of unknown origin. The sample contains over 60,000 clones, 91% of them found a single time. Of the sample, roughly 0.7% is held by the ten largest clones. Sequences MGHDK (CDR1) and SYGVNS (CDR2) are obtained from the germline V gene. V was cut back by 1 base and J by 5 bases, leaving a gap of 11 bases between them. Measured from the cysteine to the phenylalanine, the CDR3 is 15 residues long. Here the CDR3 DNA is all that survives: 45 bases in frame from base 1. Worth noting for this clone: The specificity of this receptor is unknown. Base qualities are not provided; no much larger clone lies one nucleotide away.

The V and J genes are TRBV25-1 and TRBJ1-4; a weak D assignment points to TRBD1 (5 bases agree). The source was peripheral blood, collected in the third trimester of pregnancy. The receptor's source is a female donor in good health, enrolled as a control in a pregnancy study. The DNA sequence follows: TGTGCCAGCAGTGAATGGGGCAGACAGAATGAAAAACTGTTTTTT. This sequence encodes CASSEWGRQNEKLFF.